This passage covers 24 T cell receptor beta chains from one sample sequenced in a study of naive and memory T cell subsets. The beta constant-region primer was an equimolar mix of two oligonucleotides covering TRBC1 and TRBC2. Nested alpha and beta constant-region primers with the SP2 primer drove four PCR rounds on ligated cDNA. Each CDR3 protein is one row after TCRdb ran MiXCR on the UMI-ligation and nested PCR reads. The sample holds about 120,000 distinct CDR3 sequences, 35% to 40% seen once. The sample taken for sequencing was central memory CD4+ T cells from blood. Receptors originate from a human donor in good health.

V is TRBV6-1 and J is TRBJ1-5, with D hard to call. This CDR3 spans 13 amino acids. Trimming removed 4 bases at V and 6 bases at J, with 10 bases between. Per the germline V gene, CDR1 is MNHNS and CDR2 is SASEGT. DNA of the CDR3: TGTGCCAGCAGTGTGGCAGAATTTCAGCCCCAGCATTTT. Amino acids: CASSVAEFQPQHF.

This clonotype was detected only a few times. A read error may produce the germline difference seen at one junction end. The chain is built from TRBV7-7 and TRBJ2-5; the D gene is possibly TRBD1 (7 bases). CDR3 length: 15 amino acids. CDR1 is SSHAT, CDR2 FNYEAQ, per germline (reference sequence). CDR3 nucleotide sequence: TGTGCTAGCAGCTTAGATGCAGGGGGGCGAGAGACCCAGTACTTC. Amino acids: CASSLDAGGRETQYF.

The chain couples TRBV20-1 to TRBJ2-1; 11 positions match TRBD2. CDR1 and CDR2 (germline): DFQATT, SNEGSKA (reference sequence). There are 17 residues in the CDR3. The trim removed 0 bases at V and 8 bases at J, leaving 12 bases unmatched. The CDR3 nucleotides read TGCAGTGCTAGAGATCCCCAAACTAGCGGGAGTTTATATGAGCAGTTCTTC. Encoded protein: CSARDPQTSGSLYEQFF.

Turning to this clonotype: A read error is likely, as this CDR3 ends without the conserved phenylalanine or tryptophan. The chain combines TRBV28 with TRBJ1-1; no clear D. The CDR3 totals 11 residues. Trimming removed 7 bases at V and 11 bases at J, with 14 bases between. In germline, CDR1 is MDHEN, CDR2 SYDVKM. Here the CDR3 DNA reads TGTGCCAGCAAGCGGACCGCCGGGGCTTTCCTT. It is translated as CASKRTAGAFL.

This clonotype came up a few times. The genes are TRBV25-1 and TRBJ2-7, with D perhaps TRBD1 (5 bases). This CDR3 region has 12 residues. CDR1 MGHDK and CDR2 SYGVNS come from the germline V gene. V was trimmed by 10 bases and J by 7 bases, leaving 17 bases between them. The CDR3 region has the DNA TGTGCCACCCAGGGTAGTCTGAATGAGCAGTACTTC. Translating gives CATQGSLNEQYF.

The genes are TRBV3-1 and TRBJ1-5, with 8 bases matching TRBD1. V shed 2 bases and J 9 bases; nucleotides not matched to a gene: 9. Germline V gene sequence: CDR1 LGHDT, CDR2 YNNKEL (reference sequence). There are 15 residues in the CDR3. The CDR3 DNA follows: TGTGCCAGCAGCCAATCGGGACAGGCACCGAGGCCCCAGCATTTT. This translates into CASSQSGQAPRPQHF.

The chain couples TRBV27 to TRBJ2-3; 8 bases fit TRBD2. With 0 bases clipped from V and 4 bases from J, the junction kept 6 bases outside the gene matches. From germline, CDR1 is MNHEY and CDR2 SMNVEV (reference sequence). The length of the CDR3 is 16 residues. The CDR3 here is CASSLSPGRAADTQYF. CDR3 bases: TGTGCCAGCAGTTTATCTCCCGGGAGGGCCGCAGATACGCAGTATTTT.

The rearrangement uses TRBV9 and TRBJ2-2; perhaps TRBD2 as D (5 bases). V was clipped by 4 bases and J by 6 bases, with 10 bases between them. Germline V gives CDR1 SGDLS, CDR2 YYNGEE. The CDR3 length is 13 residues. The CDR3 loop reads CASSHYGAGELFF. The CDR3 DNA reads TGTGCCAGCAGCCACTACGGGGCCGGGGAGCTGTTTTTT.

The chain couples TRBV7-6 to TRBJ1-3; no definite D call. The CDR3 is 13 residues long. CDR1 SGHVS and CDR2 FNYEAQ come from the germline V gene. V lost 2 bases and J lost 4, with 6 bases in between. The CDR3 DNA is TGTGCCAGCAGCTTAAGCGGGGGAAACACCATATATTTT. Amino acids: CASSLSGGNTIYF.

The chain combines TRBV20-1 with TRBJ1-6; TRBD1 matches at 7 bases. V shed 0 bases, J shed 14 bases, and the junction held 10 bases outside the gene matches. Germline assignment: CDR1 DFQATT and CDR2 SNEGSKA (reference sequence). CDR3 length equals 14 residues. DNA for the CDR3: TGCAGTGCTAGAGATGGGACAGTCGAAGCATCCCTCCACTTT. Protein: CSARDGTVEASLHF.

This clonotype was detected many times. This chain joins TRBV5-5 and TRBJ1-6; D perhaps matches TRBD1 (5 bases). This CDR3 region has 16 residues. The germline CDR1 and CDR2 sequences are SGHKS and YYEKEE (reference sequence). Trimming removed 0 bases from V and 9 bases from J, with 16 bases in between. CDR3 residues: CASSLVPAGVGSPLHF. CDR3 sequence (DNA): TGTGCCAGCAGCTTGGTTCCAGCGGGGGTAGGTTCACCCCTCCACTTT.

The chain uses TRBV19 and TRBJ1-5; D remains unclear. Trimming pared 8 bases from V and 6 bases from J, leaving 14 bases between. The germline gives CDR1 LNHDA, CDR2 SQIVND (reference sequence). This CDR3 region has 13 residues. The CDR3 sequence: CASSDGFGQPQHF. In DNA, the CDR3 is TGTGCCAGTTCTGACGGATTTGGTCAGCCCCAGCATTTT.

This clonotype came up a few times. The chain is built from TRBV28 and TRBJ1-5, with TRBD1 as a possible D gene (6 bases). CDR3 length: 14 amino acids. The V and J ends lost 6 bases and 3 bases respectively, with 12 bases between them. Per germline, CDR1 MDHEN and CDR2 SYDVKM. CDR3 bases: TGTGCCAGCAGACTAGGACAGAACAATCAGCCCCAGCATTTT. Translated: CASRLGQNNQPQHF. Together with reference TRBV28 and TRBJ1-5, the CDR3 gives the full variable domain: DVKVTQSSRYLVKRTGEKVFLECVQDMDHENMFWYRQDPGLGLRLIYFSYDVKMKEKGDIPEGYSVSREKKERFSLILESASTNQTSMYLCASRLGQNNQPQHFGDGTRLSIL.

The rearrangement links TRBV7-2 to TRBJ2-7; 9 nucleotides align to TRBD1. The CDR3 totals 15 residues. Germline V gene lookup returns CDR1 SGHTA and CDR2 FQGNSA. Trimming at V came to 4 bases and at J to 1 base, leaving 5 bases not matched to a gene. The CDR3 region is CASSSRDRASYEQYF. In DNA, the CDR3 is TGTGCCAGCAGCTCTCGGGACAGGGCTTCCTACGAGCAGTACTTC.

This chain uses TRBV7-2 with TRBJ2-7; 9 bases map to TRBD1. Germline lookup yields CDR1 SGHTA and CDR2 FQGNSA. Trimming at V came to 5 bases and at J to 2 bases, leaving 7 bases not matched to a gene. This CDR3 comprises 15 residues. The CDR3: CASSPTGTGPYEQYF. The DNA of the CDR3 is TGTGCCAGCAGCCCAACCGGGACAGGGCCCTACGAGCAGTACTTC.

This clonotype was observed a few times. The chain carries TRBV5-5 and TRBJ2-2, with unresolved D. The CDR3 extends over 13 amino acids. With 1 base removed from V and 6 bases from J, the gap between germline ends came to 7 bases. CDR1 SGHKS and CDR2 YYEKEE come from the germline V gene (reference sequence). The CDR3 DNA reads TGTGCCAGCAGCTTGCTGCTGGCCGGGGAGCTGTTTTTT. This encodes CASSLLLAGELFF.

This clonotype was seen once. The rearrangement joins TRBV3-1 to TRBJ2-7, with TRBD2 matching over 10 bases. CDR1 is LGHDT and CDR2 is YNNKEL in the germline V gene (reference sequence). With 0 bases clipped from V and 7 bases from J, the junction kept 12 bases outside the gene matches. The CDR3 runs 17 residues. CDR3 nucleotides: TGTGCCAGCAGCCAAGATTGGGGTAGCGGGAGGTCCATGGAGCAGTACTTC. Protein product: CASSQDWGSGRSMEQYF.

The rearrangement uses TRBV6-2 or TRBV6-3 and TRBJ2-7, with 7 bases identical to TRBD2. Trimming at V came to 8 bases and at J to 1 base, leaving 14 bases not matched to a gene. This CDR3 contains 16 residues. Germline CDR1 and CDR2: MNHEY and SVGEGT. The CDR3 coding sequence is TGTGCCAGCCTTCGCCCCCTTCGCGGGGGTTCCTACGAGCAGTACTTC. It translates to CASLRPLRGGSYEQYF.

The chain carries TRBV20-1 and TRBJ2-7; 9 bases line up with TRBD2. The CDR3 consists of 14 residues. J lost 4 bases, V lost 1 base, and 5 bases had no gene match. Germline assignment: CDR1 DFQATT and CDR2 SNEGSKA (reference sequence). The CDR3 coding sequence is TGCAGTGCTAGAGTGGAGACTAGCGGTTACGAGCAGTACTTC. This encodes CSARVETSGYEQYF.

This chain uses TRBV11-2 with TRBJ2-1; 7 bases agree with TRBD2. V trimming: 3 bases; J trimming: 3 bases; junction bases outside the gene matches: 5. CDR1 is SGHAT, CDR2 FQNNGV, per germline. CDR3 size: 15 residues. CDR3 protein: CASSFSASGYNEQFF. The CDR3 DNA sequence: TGTGCCAGCAGCTTTTCGGCTAGCGGCTACAATGAGCAGTTCTTC.

CDR3 in amino acids: CASRNYLYTDTQYF. In DNA form, the CDR3 reads TGTGCCAGCAGGAACTACCTATACACAGATACGCAGTATTTT. This chain links TRBV28 with TRBJ2-3; D call uncertain. The CDR3 has 14 residues. V lost 6 bases, J lost 2 bases, and 12 bases lay in between. Germline V lookup: CDR1 MDHEN, CDR2 SYDVKM.

Note on this clonotype: The germline gene is not matched at one end of the junction; a read error may be the cause. The chain combines TRBV11-2 with TRBJ2-5; 11 bases align to TRBD2. Germline CDR1 and CDR2: SGHAT and FQNNGV. The CDR3 spans 15 residues. CDR3 sequence: CVSSGRLAGRETQYF. The CDR3, as DNA: TGTGTCAGCAGCGGTCGACTAGCGGGAAGGGAGACCCAGTACTTC.

The chain recombines TRBV29-1 with TRBJ2-2; the match to TRBD2 covers 10 bases. From germline, CDR1 is SQVTM and CDR2 ANQGSEA. V lost 3 bases and J lost 5; bases outside the gene matches: 12. This CDR3 has 17 residues. CDR3 nucleotide sequence: TGCAGCGTTGACTCAGGTTCCAGCGGGAGGGGTACCGGGGAGCTGTTTTTT. This encodes CSVDSGSSGRGTGELFF.

The rearrangement joins TRBV7-2 to TRBJ2-1; TRBD2 matches at 14 bases. The trim removed 5 bases at V and 3 bases at J, leaving 9 bases unmatched. Germline loops: CDR1 SGHTA, CDR2 FQGNSA. The length of the CDR3 is 18 residues. The CDR3 here is CASSVTTSGRAVYNEQFF. As DNA, the CDR3 is TGTGCCAGCAGCGTCACGACTAGCGGGAGGGCCGTCTACAATGAGCAGTTCTTC.